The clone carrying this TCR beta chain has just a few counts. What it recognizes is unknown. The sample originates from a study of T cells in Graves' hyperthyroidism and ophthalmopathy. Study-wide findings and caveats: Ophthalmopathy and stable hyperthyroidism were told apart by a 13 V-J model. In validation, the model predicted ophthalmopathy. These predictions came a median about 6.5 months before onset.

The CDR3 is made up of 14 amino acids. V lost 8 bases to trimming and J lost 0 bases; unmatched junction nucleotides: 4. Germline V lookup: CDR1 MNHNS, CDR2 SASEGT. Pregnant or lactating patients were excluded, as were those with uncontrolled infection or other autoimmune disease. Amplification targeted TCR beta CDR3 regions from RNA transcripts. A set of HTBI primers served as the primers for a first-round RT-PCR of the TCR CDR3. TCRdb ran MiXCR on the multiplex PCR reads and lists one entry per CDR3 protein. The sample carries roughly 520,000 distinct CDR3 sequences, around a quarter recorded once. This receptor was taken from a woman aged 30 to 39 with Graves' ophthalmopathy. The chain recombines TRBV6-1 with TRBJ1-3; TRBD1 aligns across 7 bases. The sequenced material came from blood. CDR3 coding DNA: TGTGCCAGCGCGACAGGGCGCTCTGGAAACACCATATATTTT. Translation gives CASATGRSGNTIYF.